Included here is one T cell receptor beta chain sequence, with context. These data come from a study of preoperative IRX-2 immunotherapy in early breast cancer. Using immunoSEQ multiplex PCR, the repertoire was profiled, and TCRdb retains in-frame clones only, with some absent. This sample has 30,000 to 45,000 clones, with about four fifths found just once. Specified treatment: preoperative locoregional IRX-2 cytokine immunotherapy. Samples came from a phase Ib trial of preoperative locoregional IRX-2 cytokine immunotherapy. V lost 2 bases to trimming and J lost 3 bases, with 11 bases between them. Per the germline V gene, CDR1 is MDHEN and CDR2 is SYDVKM. The CDR3 sequence is 14 residues long.

The chain has TRBV28 and TRBJ2-7, with a weak D call TRBD1 (6 bases). This clonotype was obtained from a human donor with breast cancer. Sequencing used lymph node tissue, obtained after IRX-2 immunotherapy. The DNA for the CDR3 is TGTGCCAGCAGTTTAAGGGGGAATATCTACGAGCAGTACTTC. Translating it yields CASSLRGNIYEQYF.